This T cell receptor beta chain appears in the sequencing data of a study of blood T cell repertoires in COVID-19 (dated by TCRdb to about 2020). In terms of the full investigation: Samples from collaborators originated in the United States, Italy and Spain and spanned both the acute and convalescent phases of COVID-19. The prospective study material was composed of cDNA or gDNA derived from T cells, B-cell-depleted T cells, or PBMCs. Deeply sampled blood TCRbeta repertoires from subjects exposed to, actively infected with, or recovered from COVID-19 were included in the dataset. The repertoires were released in a freely available public database meant as a resource for research on the immune response to SARS-CoV-2. The samples were drawn from the first 160 participants of the ongoing ImmuneRACE study and from over a thousand subjects provided by 6 global collaborators. Nearly every sample came with metadata listing a de-identified subject ID, COVID-19 status, age in years and sex. Where available, HLA class I and class II types were obtained from metadata supplied by the sample provider rather than from assay-based typing.

Participants in the prospective study were enrolled through a virtual design, were aged 18 to 89 years, and lived in fewer than 30 United States geographic areas. Cohort assignment in the prospective study relied on participant-reported clinical history from a screening survey and a study questionnaire. Recovered participants in ImmuneRACE Cohort 3 were defined by two consecutive negative NP/OP PCR tests, clearance by a healthcare professional, or resolution of symptoms. In the prospective study, mobile phlebotomists collected whole blood, serum and a nasopharyngeal or oropharyngeal swab from each participant. Over an approximately 2-month period, participants in the prospective study had the option of providing additional blood draws and questionnaires. Before DNA extraction, prospective study blood samples were shipped either frozen or at room temperature. Study-wide conclusions, independent of this receptor: The amount of clinical and demographic metadata varied by source and participant and was provided uncurated.

The CDR3 sequence holds 14 residues, the cysteine and phenylalanine included. Only the CDR3 DNA is retained, 42 bases long and in frame from the first base. The junction shows trimming of 4 bases on V and 5 bases on J, plus 15 bases between the germline ends. Via the germline V gene, CDR1 is SGHVS and CDR2 FNYEAQ. TCRbeta CDR3 regions were amplified from genomic DNA using the immunoSEQ Assay, a bias-controlled multiplex PCR. Per the authors' processing: Within the assay, amplification of reference gene primers was used to estimate how many nucleated cells each sample contained. To quantify the absolute abundance of each unique TCRbeta CDR3 rearrangement, sequence reads were collapsed and filtered. For each sample, productive Simpson clonality was calculated as the square root of Simpson's diversity index across productive rearrangements. As stored in TCRdb, this immuneACCESS dataset retains in-frame rearrangements with V and J assigned. A fraction of the clones does not appear; measured against another copy, unresolved V genes explain less than half of the discrepancy, and the remainder lacks a known reason. D and trimming were read from the DNA, whereas the V and J calls and clone size are those reported in that table. The sample table shows approximately 230,000 clones, and about 89% are seen once. The ten largest clonotypes hold 3.5% to 4.5% of the sample.

Regarding this clone: It has no known antigen specificity. Nothing much larger sits one base from this clone, and base qualities are not available.

The sequence joins TRBV7-6 to TRBJ2-7; matching of 7 bases hints at TRBD2 as the D gene. The sequence derives from a woman under 40 who had recovered from COVID-19. The specimen sequenced was PBMCs or T cells enriched from blood (not recorded which). The bases read TGTGCCAGCAGCTGGACAGCGGGACGGGACGAGCAGTACTTC. Translation gives CASSWTAGRDEQYF.